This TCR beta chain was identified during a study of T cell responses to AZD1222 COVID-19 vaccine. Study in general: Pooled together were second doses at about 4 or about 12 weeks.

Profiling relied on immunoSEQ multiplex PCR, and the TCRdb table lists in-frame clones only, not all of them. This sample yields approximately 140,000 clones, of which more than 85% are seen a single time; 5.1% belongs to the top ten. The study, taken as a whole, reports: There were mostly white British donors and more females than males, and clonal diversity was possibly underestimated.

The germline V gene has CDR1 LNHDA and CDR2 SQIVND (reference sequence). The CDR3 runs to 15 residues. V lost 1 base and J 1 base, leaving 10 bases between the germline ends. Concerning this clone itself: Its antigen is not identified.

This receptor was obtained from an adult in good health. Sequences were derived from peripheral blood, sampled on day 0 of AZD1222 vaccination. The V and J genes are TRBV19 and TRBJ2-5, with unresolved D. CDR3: CASSIVLGFQETQYF. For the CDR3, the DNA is TGTGCCAGTAGTATAGTCCTGGGATTCCAAGAGACCCAGTACTTC.